This TCR beta chain was observed in a study of blood T cell repertoires in COVID-19. Here immunoSEQ multiplex PCR was the method, and the copy in TCRdb shows in-frame clones only, minus some. Among roughly 400,000 clones listed, nearly 90% were seen once. V gave up 4 bases and J gave up 7 bases; unmatched junction bases: 5. This CDR3 has 14 residues. Germline V gene lookup returns CDR1 SGHRS and CDR2 YFSETQ. In terms of age and location, participants ranged from roughly 18 to 95 years and lived in roughly 22 US areas. Participants were placed into cohorts based on the clinical history they reported. The clonotype originates from a woman in her thirties who had recovered from COVID-19. Sequenced: PBMCs or T cells enriched from blood (not recorded which). V is TRBV5-1 and J is TRBJ2-7; TRBD2 matches at 13 bases. CDR3: CASSAGTSGAEQYF. CDR3 DNA: TGCGCCAGCAGCGCCGGGACTAGCGGGGCGGAGCAGTACTTC.